What follows describes a single T cell receptor (beta chain). No cognate antigen has been identified for it. No much larger clonotype is one base removed from it; base qualities were not supplied. TCRbeta CDR3 regions were amplified from genomic DNA by means of the immunoSEQ Assay, a bias-controlled multiplex PCR. Regarding the original processing steps: The number of nucleated cells in each sample was estimated by amplification of reference gene primers within the assay. To quantify the absolute abundance of each unique TCRbeta CDR3 rearrangement, sequence reads were collapsed and filtered. For each sample, productive Simpson clonality was calculated by taking the square root of Simpson's diversity index across productive rearrangements. TCRdb's version of the immuneACCESS table is confined to in-frame rearrangements and falls short of the full clone set. An unresolved V gene accounts for under half of the shortfall where checked; the remainder is of unknown origin. The V and J calls and the clone size are those of that table, but D and trimming were determined from the DNA. This sample holds 90,000 to 100,000 clones; roughly four fifths were observed only once. The ten top clones hold around 6.6% of the sample.

The sample originates from a study of blood T cell repertoires in COVID-19 (dated by TCRdb to 2020 to 2021). A note on the overall study: Collaborator samples came from the United States, Italy and Spain and covered acute and convalescent phases of COVID-19. The samples were drawn from two sources: the first 160 participants of the ongoing ImmuneRACE study, and approximately 1,300 subjects contributed by 6 global collaborators. Sample metadata almost always included a de-identified subject ID, COVID-19 status, age in years and sex. The material from the prospective study consisted of cDNA or gDNA derived from T cells, B-cell-depleted T cells, or PBMCs. The dataset comprised deeply sampled blood TCRbeta repertoires from subjects exposed to, actively infected with, or recovered from COVID-19. Where available, HLA class I and class II types were taken from metadata supplied by the sample provider and were not determined by assay-based typing. The repertoires were made available in a free public database intended to serve as a resource for research on the immune response to SARS-CoV-2. Results and caveats for the whole study, not just this receptor: Clinical and demographic metadata were provided uncurated, with the amount varying by source and participant.

CDR3 length: 14 amino acids, cysteine to phenylalanine. The kept DNA is CDR3 alone, 42 bases in frame from the first base. V is cut back by 6 bases and J by 1 base, with 4 bases in the junction unmatched. CDR1 is given as MGHRA and CDR2 as YSYEKL, both from the germline V gene. Each collaborating institution followed its own protocols to collect whole blood in K2EDTA tubes. For TCRbeta analysis, collaborators shipped samples as frozen whole blood, isolated PBMCs, or DNA extracted from either of those sample types. Material for sequencing was peripheral blood. Recombination linked TRBV4-1 to TRBJ1-1, with 8 bases matching TRBD1. The TCR comes from a man in his 60s with acute or convalescent COVID-19. The DNA reads as follows: TGCGCCAGCAGATCGGGACAGGCGAACACTGAAGCTTTCTTT. It encodes CASRSGQANTEAFF.